These 25 T cell receptor beta chains came from one sample sequenced in a study of cytomegalovirus exposure and HLA in healthy donors. This PCR relied on a set of 60 Vbeta primers and 13 Jbeta primers. TCRdb keeps only in-frame clones here, not all; method: immunoSEQ multiplex PCR. The table shows around 180,000 clones, with around 68% occurring only once. The sequenced sample consisted of PBMCs. The receptors were sampled from a girl aged 10 to 17 in good health and CMV-seronegative.

This clone was seen a few times. The V call is TRBV6-6, the J call TRBJ1-1; D uncertain. The CDR3 consists of 10 residues. V was pared by 5 bases and J by 9 bases, with 7 bases between. Looked up from germline, CDR1 is MNHNY and CDR2 is SVGAGI (reference sequence). Here the CDR3 DNA reads TGTGCCAGCAGTCTCGGGAAAGCTTTCTTT. Translation gives CASSLGKAFF.

The chain recombines TRBV9 with TRBJ2-1; 8 bases are shared with TRBD1. V lost 4 bases to trimming and J lost 4 bases; unmatched junction nucleotides: 16. Germline V gives CDR1 SGDLS, CDR2 YYNGEE. CDR3 length: 18 residues. The CDR3 DNA reads as TGTGCCAGCAGCTCCACCGGGACAGGTCCCCCAGATTACAATGAGCAGTTCTTC. Protein product: CASSSTGTGPPDYNEQFF.

The chain links TRBV2 to TRBJ1-4, with 7 bases identical to TRBD1. The CDR3 length is 16 residues. J gave up 0 bases and V 10 bases, and 11 bases lay outside the gene matches. CDR1 and CDR2 from the germline V gene are SNHLY and FYNNEI. The CDR3 sequence: CANRPRTGATNEKLFF. CDR3 DNA: TGTGCCAACAGACCTCGGACAGGCGCAACTAATGAAAAACTGTTTTTT.

This chain links TRBV7-9 with TRBJ1-6, with 9 bases that match TRBD1. The CDR3 extends over 19 amino acids. The germline V gene encodes CDR1 SEHNR and CDR2 FQNEAQ (reference sequence). The trim removed 1 base at V and 10 bases at J, leaving 17 bases unmatched. As DNA, the CDR3 is TGTGCCAGCAGCTTAGGCCTGGGACAGGGTTACGTCTCGGGCTCACCCCTCCACTTT. Amino acid sequence: CASSLGLGQGYVSGSPLHF.

This chain links TRBV7-8 with TRBJ2-5, with a possible D match to TRBD1 (6 bases). V was shortened by 4 bases and J by 4 bases, with 13 bases between the two germline ends. CDR1 SGHVS and CDR2 FQNEAQ come from the germline V gene. The CDR3 extends over 14 amino acids. CDR3 region: CASSSHQDRETQYF. CDR3 sequence (DNA): TGTGCCAGCAGCTCCCATCAGGACAGAGAGACCCAGTACTTC.

The chain joins TRBV9 to TRBJ2-2; the D is unclear. V lost 8 bases, J lost 2 bases, and 16 bases lay in between. Germline V gene lookup returns CDR1 SGDLS and CDR2 YYNGEE. The CDR3 loop spans 15 amino acids. The CDR3 nucleotides are TGTGCCAGTAGTAGAGCCGGTAGAAACACCGGGGAGCTGTTTTTT. It encodes CASSRAGRNTGELFF.

V and J are TRBV6-6 and TRBJ1-2; TRBD1 matches 7 bases. V lost 5 bases, J lost 0 bases, and 3 bases stayed unmatched. The CDR3 runs 14 residues. From germline, CDR1 is MNHNY and CDR2 SVGAGI (reference sequence). CDR3 in DNA: TGTGCCAGCAGTCAGGGGGAGTCTAACTATGGCTACACCTTC. Encoded protein: CASSQGESNYGYTF.

The chain uses TRBV9 and TRBJ2-1; D is perhaps TRBD2 (6 bases). V lost 4 bases, J lost 0 bases, and 14 bases lay in between. Per germline, CDR1 SGDLS and CDR2 YYNGEE. The CDR3 loop spans 16 amino acids. The CDR3 DNA reads TGTGCCAGCAGCCCTCATCGGGGGAGCTCCTACAATGAGCAGTTCTTC. Amino acids: CASSPHRGSSYNEQFF.

This chain connects TRBV9 to TRBJ1-5; no firm D call. V shed 0 bases and J shed 1 base, with 8 bases lying between them. The germline gives CDR1 SGDLS, CDR2 YYNGEE. CDR3 size: 15 residues. CDR3 amino acids: CASSVVQWSNQPQHF. The CDR3 DNA reads TGTGCCAGCAGCGTAGTGCAGTGGAGCAATCAGCCCCAGCATTTT.

V usage is TRBV5-6 and J usage is TRBJ1-2; no clear D gene. Deletions cut 4 bases from V and 8 bases from J, with 12 bases between. Germline V gives CDR1 SGHDT, CDR2 YYEEEE. This CDR3 has 12 amino acids. CDR3 coding DNA: TGTGCCAGCAGCCTACCGGGGATAGGCTACACCTTC. Amino acids: CASSLPGIGYTF.

This chain's CDR3 is CASSSRAGTNYGYTF. DNA for the CDR3: TGTGCCAGCAGCTCAAGAGCCGGGACAAATTATGGCTACACCTTC. The V call is TRBV7-9, the J call TRBJ1-2, with D maybe TRBD1 (6 bases). V lost 4 bases and J lost 5, with 17 bases in between. The CDR3 runs 15 residues. CDR1 is SEHNR, CDR2 FQNEAQ, per germline (reference sequence).

This clone was recorded a few times. The rearrangement joins TRBV5-1 to TRBJ1-6; 7 bases align to TRBD1. V shed 0 bases, J shed 7 bases, and the junction held 4 bases outside the gene matches. The V gene's germline CDR1 is SGHRS and CDR2 YFSETQ. This CDR3 is built from 15 residues. CDR3 sequence: CASSLGQGGNSPLHF. Written as DNA, the CDR3 is TGCGCCAGCAGCTTGGGACAGGGTGGGAATTCACCCCTCCACTTT.

The chain couples TRBV4-2 to TRBJ2-2; 8 bases fit TRBD1. The CDR3 sequence is 16 residues long. V lost 8 bases and J lost 1; bases outside the gene matches: 9. Germline CDR1 is LGHNA and CDR2 is YNFKEQ. CDR3 amino acids: CASHPTGTGNTGELFF. DNA of the CDR3: TGTGCCAGCCATCCGACCGGGACAGGGAACACCGGGGAGCTGTTTTTT.

The rearrangement joins TRBV6-1 to TRBJ1-2, with D maybe TRBD1 (6 bases). Between the trimmed V and J ends, which lost 2 bases and 13 bases, there was a span of 17 bases. The CDR3 covers 13 residues. Per germline, CDR1 MNHNS and CDR2 SASEGT. CDR3 DNA sequence: TGTGCCAGCAGTGAATCGGACAGCCACCCCCTCACCTTC. Translating gives CASSESDSHPLTF.

This rearrangement joins TRBV11-2 to TRBJ2-5; the match to TRBD2 covers 11 bases. The CDR3 has 16 amino acids. Looked up from germline, CDR1 is SGHAT and CDR2 is FQNNGV. With 5 bases clipped from V and 2 bases from J, the junction kept 7 bases outside the gene matches. CDR3 in amino acids: CASSPGIAGGQETQYF. CDR3 nucleotide sequence: TGTGCCAGCAGCCCGGGGATAGCGGGGGGGCAAGAGACCCAGTACTTC.

The gene calls are TRBV11-2 and TRBJ1-6; 10 nucleotides line up with TRBD1. V lost 3 bases, J lost 5 bases, and 1 base stayed unmatched. The germline CDR1 and CDR2 sequences are SGHAT and FQNNGV. CDR3 length: 15 residues. The CDR3 loop reads CASSLDRGNNSPLHF. In DNA, the CDR3 is TGTGCCAGCAGCTTGGACAGGGGGAATAATTCACCCCTCCACTTT.

The chain combines TRBV6-5 with TRBJ1-1, with TRBD1 as a possible D gene (6 bases). V was clipped by 8 bases and J by 1 base, with 11 bases between them. Germline V gene data show CDR1 as MNHEY and CDR2 as SVGAGI. The CDR3 runs to 13 residues. DNA for the CDR3: TGTGCCAGCCACCCAGGGGCGAACACTGAAGCTTTCTTT. Translation: CASHPGANTEAFF.

The chain carries TRBV9 and TRBJ2-7; TRBD1 matches at 9 bases. The CDR3 sequence is 15 residues long. With V trimmed by 3 bases and J by 2 bases, 6 bases remained unmatched. Germline V CDR1 and CDR2: SGDLS, YYNGEE. The CDR3, as DNA: TGTGCCAGCAGCGCGACCGGGACAGGGCCCTACGAGCAGTACTTC. Protein: CASSATGTGPYEQYF.

This clone was detected a few times. The V gene is TRBV6-1, the J gene TRBJ1-2; possibly TRBD1 for D (6 bases). Germline assignment: CDR1 MNHNS and CDR2 SASEGT. The CDR3 sequence is 15 residues long. V was pared by 8 bases and J by 4 bases, with 20 bases between. The CDR3 coding sequence is TGTGCCAGCTGGGAGATGGGGGGGCGAGGCTATGGCTACACCTTC. Protein product: CASWEMGGRGYGYTF.

This clone was observed once. The gene calls are TRBV5-1 and TRBJ2-1, with 9 positions matching TRBD1. The CDR3 totals 16 residues. In germline, CDR1 is SGHRS, CDR2 YFSETQ. The junction had 12 bases not matched to a gene; V was cut back by 7 bases and J by 4 bases. The DNA of the CDR3 is TGCGCCAGCTCCCCTGGGCGGGACAGGGCATACAATGAGCAGTTCTTC. Its protein product is CASSPGRDRAYNEQFF.

The rearrangement uses TRBV19 and TRBJ1-4, with 8 bases lining up with TRBD1. The V segment lost 6 bases and the J segment 8 bases; nucleotides outside the gene matches: 11. Per the germline V gene, CDR1 is LNHDA and CDR2 is SQIVND (reference sequence). This CDR3 contains 15 residues. The CDR3: CASRDPGGRGEKLFF. The CDR3 region has the DNA TGTGCCAGTAGGGACCCAGGGGGCAGGGGCGAAAAACTGTTTTTT.

This clone was seen once. V usage is TRBV6-5 and J usage is TRBJ2-7, with 7 bases lining up with TRBD2. This CDR3 region has 14 residues. Germline CDR1 reads MNHEY; CDR2 reads SVGAGI. J gave up 1 base and V 0 bases, and 0 bases lay outside the gene matches. In DNA, the CDR3 is TGTGCCAGCAGTTACTCGGGGGGGTCCTACGAGCAGTACTTC. It encodes CASSYSGGSYEQYF.

The CDR3 loop is CASSGDRTTGELFF. In DNA, the CDR3 is TGTGCCAGCAGTGGGGACAGGACCACCGGGGAGCTGTTTTTT. J is TRBJ2-2 and V is TRBV6-4; 8 nucleotides align to TRBD1. Per the germline V gene, CDR1 is MRHNA and CDR2 is SNTAGT. The CDR3 loop spans 14 amino acids. The V gene end was trimmed by 4 bases and the J gene end by 4 bases; junction bases not matched to a gene: 2.

The chain employs TRBV7-9 and TRBJ2-1; the D gene is possibly TRBD2 (7 bases). Trimming shortened V by 6 bases and J by 7 bases, and 25 bases separated the two germline ends. The germline V gene encodes CDR1 SEHNR and CDR2 FQNEAQ (reference sequence). The CDR3 runs to 17 residues. CDR3 region: CASSYTRGGPISNEQFF. In DNA form, the CDR3 reads TGTGCCAGCAGTTATACCCGCGGGGGCCCTATAAGTAATGAGCAGTTCTTC.

The chain combines TRBV5-1 with TRBJ2-7; weak D call: TRBD2 (6 bases). CDR3 length: 16 residues. Germline V lookup: CDR1 SGHRS, CDR2 YFSETQ. V was pared by 5 bases and J by 2 bases, with 20 bases between. The CDR3 region is CASSSYPRGKTYEQYF. The CDR3 bases are TGCGCCAGCAGTAGTTATCCACGGGGGAAAACCTACGAGCAGTACTTC.